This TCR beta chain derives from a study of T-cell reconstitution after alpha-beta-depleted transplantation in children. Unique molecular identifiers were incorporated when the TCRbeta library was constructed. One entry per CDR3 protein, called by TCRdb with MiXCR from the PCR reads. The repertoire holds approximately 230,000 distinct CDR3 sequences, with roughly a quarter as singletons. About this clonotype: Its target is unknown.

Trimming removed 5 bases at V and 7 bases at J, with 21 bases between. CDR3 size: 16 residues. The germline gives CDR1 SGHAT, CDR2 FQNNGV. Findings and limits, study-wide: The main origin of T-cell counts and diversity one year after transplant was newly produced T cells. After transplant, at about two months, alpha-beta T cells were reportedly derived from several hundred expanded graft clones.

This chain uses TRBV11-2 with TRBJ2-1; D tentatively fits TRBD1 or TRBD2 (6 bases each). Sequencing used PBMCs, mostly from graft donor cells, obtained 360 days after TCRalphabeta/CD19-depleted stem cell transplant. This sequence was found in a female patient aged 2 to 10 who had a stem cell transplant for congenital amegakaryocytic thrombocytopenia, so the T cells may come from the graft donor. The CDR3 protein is CASSKGGQARGNEQFF. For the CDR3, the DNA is TGTGCCAGCAGCAAAGGGGGGCAGGCAAGGGGGAATGAGCAGTTCTTC.